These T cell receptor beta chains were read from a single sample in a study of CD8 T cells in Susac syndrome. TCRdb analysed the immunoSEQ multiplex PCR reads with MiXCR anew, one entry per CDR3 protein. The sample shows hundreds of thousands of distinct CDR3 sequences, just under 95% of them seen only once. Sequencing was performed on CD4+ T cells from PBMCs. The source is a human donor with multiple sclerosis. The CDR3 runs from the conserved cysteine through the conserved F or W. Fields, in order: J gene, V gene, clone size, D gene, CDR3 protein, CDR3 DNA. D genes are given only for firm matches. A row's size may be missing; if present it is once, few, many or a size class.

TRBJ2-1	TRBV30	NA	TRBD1	CAWSVRTGENPYNEQFF	TGTGCCTGGAGTGTCCGGACAGGGGAAAACCCCTACAATGAGCAGTTCTTC
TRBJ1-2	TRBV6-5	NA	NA	CASRRTKAGSYGYTF	TGTGCCAGCCGCCGGACTAAGGCAGGGTCCTATGGCTACACCTTC
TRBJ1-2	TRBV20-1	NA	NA	CSASQGPGDYGYTF	TGCAGTGCTAGCCAGGGCCCCGGGGACTATGGCTACACCTTC
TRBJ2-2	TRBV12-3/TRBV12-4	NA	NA	CASSPRLGDTGELFF	TGTGCCAGCAGTCCCCGGTTGGGGGACACCGGGGAGCTGTTTTTT
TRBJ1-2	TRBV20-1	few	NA	CSATGSYGYTF	TGCAGTGCTACAGGGAGCTATGGCTACACCTTC
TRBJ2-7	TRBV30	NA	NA	CAWSGPGTGQWQYF	TGTGCCTGGAGTGGACCCGGGACCGGCCAGTGGCAGTACTTC
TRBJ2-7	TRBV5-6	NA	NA	CASSLPDGLSYEQYF	TGTGCCAGCAGCTTACCGGACGGGCTCTCCTACGAGCAGTACTTC
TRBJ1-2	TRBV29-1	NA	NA	CSGGGNSGYTF	TGCAGCGGTGGGGGGAATAGCGGCTACACCTTC
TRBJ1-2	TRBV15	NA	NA	CATSRISQVFYGYTF	TGTGCCACCAGCAGAATCTCACAGGTGTTCTATGGCTACACCTTC
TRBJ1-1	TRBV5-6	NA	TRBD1	CASSSATRQGARNTEAFF	TGTGCCAGCAGCTCCGCGACTCGACAGGGGGCTCGGAACACTGAAGCTTTCTTT
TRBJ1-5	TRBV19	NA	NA	CASSRTANQPQHF	TGTGCCAGTAGCCGGACAGCAAATCAGCCCCAGCATTTT
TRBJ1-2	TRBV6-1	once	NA	CASSDYRDYYGYTF	TGTGCCAGCAGTGATTACCGTGACTACTATGGCTACACCTTC
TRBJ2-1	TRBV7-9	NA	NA	CASSLSSSNNEQFF	TGTGCCAGCAGCCTGTCGTCTAGCAACAATGAGCAGTTCTTC
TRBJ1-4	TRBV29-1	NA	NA	CSGLDAEEKLFF	TGCAGTGGTTTGGACGCGGAAGAAAAACTGTTTTTT
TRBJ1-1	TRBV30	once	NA	CAWSVEFAEAFF	TGTGCCTGGAGTGTGGAGTTTGCTGAAGCTTTCTTT
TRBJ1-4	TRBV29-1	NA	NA	CSVEMDATNEKLFF	TGCAGCGTTGAAATGGATGCAACTAATGAAAAACTGTTTTTT
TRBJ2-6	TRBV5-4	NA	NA	CASSPQGGGANVLTF	TGTGCCAGCAGCCCACAGGGTGGTGGGGCCAACGTCCTGACTTTC
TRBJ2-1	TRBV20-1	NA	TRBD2	CSARVGLTPAYNEQFF	TGCAGTGCTAGAGTGGGACTAACGCCCGCATACAATGAGCAGTTCTTC
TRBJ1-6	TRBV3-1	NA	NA	CASSLLTDNSPLHF	TGTGCCAGCAGCCTCCTGACAGATAATTCACCCCTCCACTTT
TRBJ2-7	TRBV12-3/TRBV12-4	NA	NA	CASSLGVSYEQYF	TGTGCCAGCAGTTTAGGAGTCTCCTACGAGCAGTACTTC
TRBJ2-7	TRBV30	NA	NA	CAWSLAGPGGQYF	TGTGCCTGGAGTCTAGCCGGCCCGGGCGGGCAGTACTTC
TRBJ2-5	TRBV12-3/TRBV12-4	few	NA	CASSGGLQETQYF	TGTGCCAGCAGTGGGGGTCTCCAAGAGACCCAGTACTTC
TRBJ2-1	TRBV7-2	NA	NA	CASSLVRAGNEQFF	TGTGCCAGCAGCTTAGTCAGGGCCGGCAATGAGCAGTTCTTC
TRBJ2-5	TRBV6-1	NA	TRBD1	CASSGHGQGGLETQYF	TGTGCCAGCAGCGGCCATGGACAGGGGGGATTGGAGACCCAGTACTTC
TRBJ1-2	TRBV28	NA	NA	CASESQRVDYTF	TGTGCCAGCGAGTCTCAGAGGGTTGACTACACCTTC
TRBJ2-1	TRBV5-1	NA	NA	CASSLGGGPPGEQFF	TGCGCCAGCAGCTTGGGCGGGGGCCCCCCGGGAGAGCAGTTCTTC
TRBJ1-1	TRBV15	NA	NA	CATSRAGRSEAFF	TGTGCCACCAGCAGAGCCGGACGCAGTGAAGCTTTCTTT
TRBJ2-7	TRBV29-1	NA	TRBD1	CSVEGGTGAYEQYF	TGCAGCGTTGAAGGTGGGACAGGGGCCTACGAGCAGTACTTC
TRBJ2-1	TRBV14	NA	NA	CASSQVRSSYNEQFF	TGTGCCAGCAGCCAAGTGCGTAGCTCCTACAATGAGCAGTTCTTC
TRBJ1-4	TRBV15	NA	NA	CATSRDLEKLFF	TGTGCCACCAGCAGAGACCTAGAAAAACTGTTTTTT
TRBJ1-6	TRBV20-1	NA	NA	CSAALGERDSPLHF	TGCAGTGCTGCTTTGGGGGAAAGGGATTCACCCCTCCACTTT